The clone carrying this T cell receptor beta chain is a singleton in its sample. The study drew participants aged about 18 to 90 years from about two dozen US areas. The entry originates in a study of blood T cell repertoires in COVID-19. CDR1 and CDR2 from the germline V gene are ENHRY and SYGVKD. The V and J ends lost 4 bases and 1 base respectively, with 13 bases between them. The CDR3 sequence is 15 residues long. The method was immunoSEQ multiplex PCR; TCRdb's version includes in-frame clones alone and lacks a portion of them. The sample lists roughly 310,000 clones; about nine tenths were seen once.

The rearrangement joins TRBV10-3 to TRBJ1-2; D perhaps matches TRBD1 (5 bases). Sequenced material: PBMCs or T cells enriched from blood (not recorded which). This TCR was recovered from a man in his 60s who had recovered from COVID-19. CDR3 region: CAISGGDGLNYGYTF. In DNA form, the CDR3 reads TGTGCCATCAGTGGGGGGGACGGACTTAACTATGGCTACACCTTC.